This TCR beta chain was identified during a study of blood T cells in healthy people across ages (dated by TCRdb to 2014 to 2015). About the full investigation: Template switching captured roughly one uniquely barcoded TCR beta cDNA molecule per two T cells in model experiments. Age-related changes in TCR beta repertoire diversity were measured in the study by deep sequencing normalized with unique cDNA molecular identifiers. The donors were divided into four age groups: young (average around 17 years), middle-aged (approximately 42), aged (approximately 64) and long-lived (roughly 82). Two additional independent replicas of 1 million unique cDNA reads from the same blood draw were analyzed for two donors (one aged 18 to 29 and one aged 80 or older).

The donors were about 40 Caucasian individuals from Russia, aged roughly 6 to 100 years, who were systemically healthy. About 9.6 milliliters of peripheral blood were collected from each donor into EDTA-treated Vacutainer tubes. PBMCs were isolated by Ficoll-Paque density-gradient centrifugation, with at least 7 million obtained per sample. Total RNA was extracted from PBMCs with Trizol reagent, with at least 6 micrograms obtained per sample. For every donor, flow cytometry on a PBMC aliquot measured the percentage of naive CD45RAhigh/CD27high T cells. The library was produced with 5' RACE. Instrument used: Illumina HiSeq 2500. A second roughly 7 to 11 cycle PCR used a sample-barcoded 5' primer and a J-beta primer mix. Each TCR beta cDNA molecule received a unique molecular identifier from a template-switch 5' adaptor carrying 12 random nucleotides. Each sample yielded at least 2.5 million CDR3-containing paired-end reads. All of the RNA was converted into first-strand cDNA using the Mint cDNA synthesis kit, with a TRBC-specific oligonucleotide serving as the primer. Following uracil-DNA glycosylase treatment, all cDNA underwent a first 18-cycle PCR with the universal primers M1SS and BC2_uni_R. The paper's data handling went like this. Normalization of each sample was performed by random selection of 1 million high-quality reads, each carrying a distinct molecular identifier. Reads with shared molecular identifiers were discarded instead of being binned into consensus sequences. MiTCR, run with a Q25 quality threshold and the strictest error-elimination algorithm, handled CDR3 identification, clonotype clustering and error correction. A nonparametric unseen species model with Euler transformation was used to estimate a lower bound on total TCR beta diversity. In-frame beta chains were kept once TCRdb had trimmed the public reads at Q25 with fastp and called clones with MiXCR. Records with the same CDR3 protein are collapsed into one entry carrying the most frequent genes and DNA. For this entry, the V and J calls and clone size follow TCRdb and not the study's own pipeline. A total of approximately 780,000 distinct CDR3 sequences appear in this sample, around 24% of them only once. The ten largest clones add up to over 2.5% of the sample.

The germline V gene encodes CDR1 SGHAT and CDR2 FQNNGV. CDR3 length: 16 amino acids, cysteine to phenylalanine. Left in the record is the CDR3 DNA by itself, 48 bases read in frame from the first base. This clonotype has more than one count but fewer than ten. Its antigen has not been determined. Base qualities were left out, and no much larger clone turns up one base away. Overall study outcomes, separate from this receptor: Observed TCR beta diversity per million T cells fell roughly linearly with age, and a significant reduction was already apparent by age roughly 40. Compared with the aged group, the long-lived group had more naive CD4+ T cells, fewer expanded clones and increased TCR diversity, suggesting age selection. Estimates of total diversity from one million sequenced T cells were regarded as lower bounds and underestimates. Conclusive comparison of naive and antigen-experienced compartments was prevented by the profiling of bulk unsorted PBMCs. There was a strong correlation between observed TCR beta diversity and the percentage of naive T cells measured by flow cytometry. Because donor CMV infection status was unknown, age-related changes in expanded clonotypes were potentially confounded.

The same data also went into a second study, on T cells of mothers and their children. According to the second study: Donors were nine systemically healthy Caucasian individuals: three mothers and their six children. cDNA synthesis consumed the entire amount of extracted RNA, loaded at approximately 1.6 ug RNA in each 15 ul reaction. In the second PCR, the M1S primer added sample barcodes and 2-4 random nucleotides. Over 8 million TCR beta CDR3 reads were obtained for each mother, and around 2.7 million reads were obtained for each child. Thymic selection shapes the output of TCR recombination in a similar way in related and unrelated pairs, and inherited differences have a minor effect. Normalized repertoire overlap was always slightly but never significantly higher in related than unrelated mother-child pairs. With a sensitivity of about 100 clones per million clonotypes, no persistent microchimeric T cell clones were detected. The study used deep NGS to compare TCR beta repertoires of mothers and children, seeking features distinguishing related mother-child pairs from unrelated individuals. Mothers averaged roughly 40 +/- 4 years of age and children averaged around 10 +/- 4 years. Libraries were sequenced on Illumina HiSeq 2000 with 100+100 nt paired-end reads after adapter ligation with NEBNext reagents. Mother and child libraries were prepared a month apart and sequenced in separate runs to prevent cross-contamination. For each donor, between about 450,000 and 2,300,000 distinct TCR beta clonotypes were identified. Naive TCR beta clonotypes were estimated from low-frequency clonotypes matched to each donor's FACS-determined naive share, without sorting.

This clonotype was obtained from a boy aged 5-17 years in good health. The sequence joins TRBV11-2 to TRBJ2-5, with TRBD2 matching 12 junction bases. The DNA end favors TRBJ2-7, so the J call may be wrong. The sequenced material came from blood. The CDR3 has the sequence CASSLSWTSGAYEQYF. The DNA reads as follows: TGTGCCAGCAGCTTGAGCTGGACTAGCGGGGCCTACGAGCAGTACTTC.